Shown below are 27 T cell receptor beta chains from a single sample sequenced in a study of metastatic and nonmetastatic thyroid tumors. All patients reached thyroid surgery having received no treatment beforehand. TCRdb re-clonotyped the PCR reads via MiXCR. The sample has about 8,000 clones, around 19% seen once. Sequencing input: adjacent normal tissue. The receptors derive from a female donor with papillary thyroid cancer or a benign thyroid nodule (not recorded which). Some clones in this sample may be carry-over from other donors' samples.

V usage is TRBV30 and J usage is TRBJ1-1; D is undetermined. The CDR3 has 14 residues. The V end was cut by 5 bases, the J end by 8 bases, with 21 bases between. Per germline, CDR1 GTSNPN and CDR2 SVGIG (reference sequence). CDR3 DNA sequence: TGTGCCTGGGGTCGGGCAGAGAGACTTCTGGAAGCTTTCTTT. It yields the protein CAWGRAERLLEAFF.

About this clone: The junction departs from the called germline gene at one end, perhaps through a read error. In DNA, the CDR3 is TGTGCCAACAGTCCAAGACAGGGGGCGCGAAATTTACCCCTTCACTTT. Protein: CANSPRQGARNLPLHF. The rearrangement uses TRBV28 and TRBJ1-6; 10 bases line up with TRBD1. Looked up from germline, CDR1 is MDHEN and CDR2 is SYDVKM. The CDR3 totals 16 residues.

This clone is termed medium-sized. V usage is TRBV7-6 and J usage is TRBJ1-6; 9 bases align to TRBD1. There are 15 residues in the CDR3. V dropped 4 bases and J dropped 6; count of bases not matched to a gene: 4. Germline V gene sequence: CDR1 SGHVS, CDR2 FNYEAQ. CDR3 in amino acids: CASSWTGEVNSPLHF. Written as DNA, the CDR3 is TGTGCCAGCAGCTGGACAGGGGAGGTTAATTCACCCCTCCACTTT.

This clone was detected many times. This may be a read error, as it is one base from a much larger clone. The V gene is TRBV2, the J gene TRBJ2-2, with TRBD1 as a possible D gene (6 bases). Trimming took off 5 bases at V and 6 bases at J, with 13 bases between the two ends. This CDR3 comprises 14 residues. The germline V gene encodes CDR1 SNHLY and CDR2 FYNNEI. The CDR3 sequence is CASSRQDAAGELFF. The CDR3 DNA reads as TGTGCCAGCAGTCGACAGGACGCGGCCGGGGAGCTGTTTTTT.

This clone was counted between two and nine times. This chain uses TRBV6-1 with TRBJ1-1, with D hard to call. This CDR3 is 15 amino acids long. Looked up from germline, CDR1 is MNHNS and CDR2 is SASEGT. Trimming pared 7 bases from V and 4 bases from J, leaving 19 bases between. The DNA for the CDR3 is TGTGCCAGCATCCCAGCGGTGTCGGTTGGCACTGAAGCTTTCTTT. Translating it yields CASIPAVSVGTEAFF.

This chain uses TRBV20-1 with TRBJ2-3, with 10 bases that match TRBD2. CDR1 and CDR2 from the germline V gene are DFQATT and SNEGSKA (reference sequence). This CDR3 has 16 residues. With 0 bases clipped from V and 3 bases from J, the junction kept 6 bases outside the gene matches. CDR3 in DNA: TGCAGTGCTAGAGATGTTCTAGCGGGAGAGACAGATACGCAGTATTTT. Its translation: CSARDVLAGETDTQYF.

Relative to its sample, this clone is medium-sized (0.01 to 0.1%). V is TRBV6-4 and J is TRBJ2-2; D remains ambiguous. V was shortened by 3 bases and J by 1 base, with 3 bases between the two germline ends. Germline V gene sequence: CDR1 MRHNA, CDR2 SNTAGT. The CDR3 is made up of 13 amino acids. This chain's CDR3 is CASSEGNTGELFF. DNA for the CDR3: TGTGCCAGCAGTGAAGGGAACACCGGGGAGCTGTTTTTT.

The chain uses TRBV6-4 and TRBJ1-2; tentative D call: TRBD1 (5 bases). The CDR3 consists of 14 residues. The V gene lost 6 bases and the J gene lost 5 bases, with 16 bases spanning the gap. Germline CDR1 is MRHNA and CDR2 is SNTAGT. CDR3 DNA sequence: TGTGCCAGCAGCCGGGACGTGCTAGATTATGGCTACACCTTC. Translating gives CASSRDVLDYGYTF.

This clone was observed at least ten times. V usage is TRBV9 and J usage is TRBJ2-7; D is undetermined. Trimming pared 7 bases from V and 0 bases from J, leaving 8 bases between. The CDR3 has 12 residues. Germline CDR1 is SGDLS and CDR2 is YYNGEE. The CDR3 here is CASGRSSYEQYF. CDR3 nucleotide sequence: TGTGCCAGCGGTCGGAGCTCCTACGAGCAGTACTTC. The full variable domain, completed using reference TRBV9 and TRBJ2-7, is DSGVTQTPKHLITATGQRVTLRCSPRSGDLSVYWYQQSLDQGLQFLIQYYNGEERAKGNILERFSAQQFPDLHSELNLSSLELGDSALYFCASGRSSYEQYFGPGTRLTVT.

This clone counts as medium-sized. The chain links TRBV7-8 to TRBJ2-2; no clear D gene. The germline V and J ends were trimmed by 5 bases and 1 base, with 17 bases remaining between them. This CDR3 is built from 17 residues. From germline, CDR1 is SGHVS and CDR2 FQNEAQ. CDR3 amino acids: CASSQAGSSWNTGELFF. CDR3 bases: TGTGCCAGCAGCCAGGCCGGTTCTTCGTGGAACACCGGGGAGCTGTTTTTT.

In its sample, this clone is medium-sized. CDR3 coding DNA: TGTGCCAGCAGCCCTAGTCGAGACACCGGGGAGCTGTTTTTT. It specifies CASSPSRDTGELFF. J is TRBJ2-2 and V is TRBV6-4, with D hard to call. Germline lookup yields CDR1 MRHNA and CDR2 SNTAGT. V was pared by 6 bases and J by 3 bases, with 11 bases between. This CDR3 contains 14 residues.

By share, this clone counts as medium-sized. The chain joins TRBV19 to TRBJ2-6, with 10 positions matching TRBD2. Germline CDR1 and CDR2: LNHDA and SQIVND (reference sequence). The J segment lost 0 bases and the V segment lost 11 bases, leaving 10 bases of the junction unmatched. The CDR3 sequence is 17 residues long. CDR3 bases: TGTGCCTCCAACCGGCTAGCGGGAGACTCTGGGGCCAACGTCCTGACTTTC. Translated, it gives CASNRLAGDSGANVLTF.

This clone was observed at least ten times. The chain joins TRBV30 to TRBJ1-3, with TRBD1 matching over 9 bases. The CDR3 consists of 16 residues. In germline, CDR1 is GTSNPN, CDR2 SVGIG (reference sequence). Trimming removed 2 bases from V and 3 bases from J; junction bases left unmatched: 8. The CDR3 reads CAWSPRTGAYGNTIYF. The CDR3 nucleotides read TGTGCCTGGAGTCCGAGGACAGGGGCATATGGAAACACCATATATTTT.

This clone appeared a few times. This sequence joins TRBV11-2 and TRBJ2-7; 8 bases map to TRBD1. The length of the CDR3 is 16 residues. Germline V gene lookup returns CDR1 SGHAT and CDR2 FQNNGV. V shed 0 bases and J 4 bases; nucleotides not matched to a gene: 8. The CDR3 bases are TGTGCCAGCAGCTTAGATTCCGGGACAGGTTTTTACGAGCAGTACTTC. Residues: CASSLDSGTGFYEQYF.

This clone is deemed medium-sized. This chain links TRBV30 with TRBJ1-4; the match to TRBD1 covers 8 bases. The J segment lost 7 bases and the V segment lost 3 bases, leaving 4 bases of the junction unmatched. The CDR3 length is 13 residues. Germline V gene lookup returns CDR1 GTSNPN and CDR2 SVGIG (reference sequence). The CDR3 is CAWSRDRFEKLFF. The CDR3 coding sequence is TGTGCCTGGAGCCGGGACAGGTTTGAAAAACTGTTTTTT.

There are many counts of this clone. The chain employs TRBV29-1 and TRBJ2-7; 8 bases match TRBD1. The CDR3 is made up of 15 amino acids. Germline loops: CDR1 SQVTM, CDR2 ANQGSEA. V lost 0 bases and J lost 2; bases outside the gene matches: 6. Written as DNA, the CDR3 is TGCAGCGTTGAAGATGCAGGGGGCCCGACCTACGAGCAGTACTTC. Residues: CSVEDAGGPTYEQYF.

This clone ranks as medium-sized. CDR3 coding DNA: TGTGCCAGCAGCCCAGGAGACAGGGGGCATATTGACTATGGCTACACCTTC. Its translation: CASSPGDRGHIDYGYTF. The V gene is TRBV7-6, the J gene TRBJ1-2; 10 bases are shared with TRBD1. Germline V gene sequence: CDR1 SGHVS, CDR2 FNYEAQ. V trimming: 5 bases; J trimming: 3 bases; junction bases outside the gene matches: 12. The CDR3 sequence is 17 residues long.

This clone was picked up many times. The chain recombines TRBV7-9 with TRBJ2-7; D might be TRBD1 or TRBD2, each matching 5 bases. Germline CDR1 is SEHNR and CDR2 is FQNEAQ (reference sequence). V lost 0 bases and J lost 6, with 9 bases in between. CDR3 length: 13 amino acids. DNA for the CDR3: TGTGCCAGCAGCTTAGCGCAGAGGGGCGAGCAGTACTTC. Protein product: CASSLAQRGEQYF.

This clone was recorded at least ten times. This chain uses TRBV18 with TRBJ2-7; 7 nucleotides align to TRBD1. With V trimmed by 2 bases and J by 1 base, 5 bases remained unmatched. CDR1 KGHSH and CDR2 LQKENI come from the germline V gene. The CDR3 contains 15 residues. The DNA for the CDR3 is TGTGCCAGCTCACCATACACAGGGGCTTCCTACGAGCAGTACTTC. It specifies CASSPYTGASYEQYF.

In its sample, this clone ranks as medium-sized. The chain employs TRBV6-1 and TRBJ1-2, with TRBD1 identical over 9 bases. CDR1 is MNHNS and CDR2 is SASEGT in the germline V gene. This CDR3 has 12 amino acids. V trimming: 7 bases; J trimming: 8 bases; junction bases outside the gene matches: 5. The CDR3 coding sequence is TGTGCCAGCAAAGACAGGGGGGAGGGCTACACCTTC. It encodes CASKDRGEGYTF.

Within the sample, this clone is medium-sized (0.01 to 0.1%). This rearrangement joins TRBV7-8 to TRBJ2-1; 11 bases are shared with TRBD2. Germline lookup yields CDR1 SGHVS and CDR2 FQNEAQ. The CDR3 has 17 amino acids. V lost 1 base and J lost 2; bases outside the gene matches: 4. DNA of the CDR3: TGTGCCAGCAGCTTAGGCTTAGCGGGAGGGGCCTACAATGAGCAGTTCTTC. Protein product: CASSLGLAGGAYNEQFF. Full variable domain (rest looked up from reference TRBV7-8 and TRBJ2-1): GAGVSQSPRYKVAKRGQDVALRCDPISGHVSLFWYQQALGQGPEFLTYFQNEAQLDKSGLPSDRFFAERPEGSVSTLKIQRTQQEDSAVYLCASSLGLAGGAYNEQFFGPGTRLTVL.

This clone was counted ten times or more. Here the CDR3 reads CASSDSSYNEQFF. CDR3 DNA sequence: TGCGCCAGCAGTGACAGCTCCTACAATGAGCAGTTCTTC. The V and J genes are TRBV10-1 and TRBJ2-1, with D unresolved. This CDR3 comprises 13 residues. The germline V gene encodes CDR1 WNHNN and CDR2 SYGVQD (reference sequence). The V gene lost 3 bases and the J gene lost 0 bases, with 3 bases spanning the gap.

This clone was observed many times. J is TRBJ1-1 and V is TRBV30, with D possibly matching TRBD1 (6 bases). V lost 5 bases, J lost 6 bases, and 19 bases lay in between. The CDR3 length is 14 residues. Germline V CDR1 and CDR2: GTSNPN, SVGIG (reference sequence). CDR3 bases: TGTGCCTGGTTTCGGGACACCTTAATACCTGAAGCTTTCTTT. This gives the protein CAWFRDTLIPEAFF.

This clone has only a few counts. V gene TRBV12-3 or TRBV12-4 combines with J gene TRBJ1-3; D ambiguous. The CDR3 contains 13 residues. V was pared by 3 bases and J by 0 bases, with 3 bases between. The CDR3 loop reads CASSFGSGNTIYF. The DNA of the CDR3 is TGTGCCAGCAGTTTTGGCTCTGGAAACACCATATATTTT.

This clone showed up many times. The chain carries TRBV14 and TRBJ1-2; no clear D gene. CDR3 length equals 14 residues. V lost 0 bases, J lost 5 bases, and 10 bases lay in between. Germline CDR1 SGHDN, CDR2 FVKESK. The CDR3 DNA reads as TGTGCCAGCAGCCAAGAATCCTCTTGGTATGGCTACACCTTC. This translates into CASSQESSWYGYTF. Full variable domain (outside the CDR3, taken from reference TRBV14 and TRBJ1-2): EAGVTQFPSHSVIEKGQTVTLRCDPISGHDNLYWYRRVMGKEIKFLLHFVKESKQDESGMPNNRFLAERTGGTYSTLKVQPAELEDSGVYFCASSQESSWYGYTFGSGTRLTVV.

This clone was seen repeatedly, ten times or more. The chain combines TRBV7-8 with TRBJ1-5; maybe TRBD1 (5 bases). The V gene lost 2 bases and the J gene lost 6 bases, with 8 bases spanning the gap. CDR3 length: 13 residues. Looked up from germline, CDR1 is SGHVS and CDR2 is FQNEAQ. DNA for the CDR3: TGTGCCAGCAGCTTACAGGGTACTCAGCCCCAGCATTTT. It is translated as CASSLQGTQPQHF.

This clone was picked up a small number of times. The genes are TRBV19 and TRBJ2-7, with D tentatively TRBD2 (5 bases). V gave up 0 bases and J gave up 3 bases, with 12 bases separating them. The CDR3 has 15 residues. Germline assignment: CDR1 LNHDA and CDR2 SQIVND (reference sequence). CDR3 coding DNA: TGTGCCAGTAGTATAGATTCGGGAAAAGGCTACGAGCAGTACTTC. Translating gives CASSIDSGKGYEQYF.